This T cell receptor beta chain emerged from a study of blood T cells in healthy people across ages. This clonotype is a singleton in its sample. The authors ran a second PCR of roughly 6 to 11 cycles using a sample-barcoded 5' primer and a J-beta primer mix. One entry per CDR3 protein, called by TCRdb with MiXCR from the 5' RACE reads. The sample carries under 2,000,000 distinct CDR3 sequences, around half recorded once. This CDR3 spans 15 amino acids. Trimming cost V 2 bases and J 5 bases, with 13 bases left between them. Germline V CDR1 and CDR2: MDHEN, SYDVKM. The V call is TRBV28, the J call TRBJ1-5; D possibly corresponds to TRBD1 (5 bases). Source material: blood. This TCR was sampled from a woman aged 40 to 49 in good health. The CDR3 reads CASSLGGGPHQPQHF. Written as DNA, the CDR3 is TGTGCCAGCAGTTTAGGGGGGGGTCCCCATCAGCCCCAGCATTTT.